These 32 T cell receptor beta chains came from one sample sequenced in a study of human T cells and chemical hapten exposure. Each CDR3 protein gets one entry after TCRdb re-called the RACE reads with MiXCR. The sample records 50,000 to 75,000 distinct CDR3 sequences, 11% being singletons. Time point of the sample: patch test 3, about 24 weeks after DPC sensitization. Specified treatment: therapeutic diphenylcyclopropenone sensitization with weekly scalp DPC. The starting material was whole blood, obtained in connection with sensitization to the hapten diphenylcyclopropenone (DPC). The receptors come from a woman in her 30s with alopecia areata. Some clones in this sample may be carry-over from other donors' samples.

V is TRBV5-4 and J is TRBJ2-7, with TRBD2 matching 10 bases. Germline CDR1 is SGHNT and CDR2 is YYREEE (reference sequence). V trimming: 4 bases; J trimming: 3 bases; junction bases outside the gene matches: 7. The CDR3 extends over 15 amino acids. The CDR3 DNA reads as TGTGCCAGCAGCCCTACTAGCGGGAAATACTACGAGCAGTACTTC. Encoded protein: CASSPTSGKYYEQYF.

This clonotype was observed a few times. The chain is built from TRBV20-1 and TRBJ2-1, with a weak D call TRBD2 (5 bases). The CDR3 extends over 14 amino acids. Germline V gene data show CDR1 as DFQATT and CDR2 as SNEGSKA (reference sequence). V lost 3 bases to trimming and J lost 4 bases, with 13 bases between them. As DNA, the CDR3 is TGCAGTGCTAGGCTAGTGAGCGGATACAATGAGCAGTTCTTC. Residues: CSARLVSGYNEQFF.

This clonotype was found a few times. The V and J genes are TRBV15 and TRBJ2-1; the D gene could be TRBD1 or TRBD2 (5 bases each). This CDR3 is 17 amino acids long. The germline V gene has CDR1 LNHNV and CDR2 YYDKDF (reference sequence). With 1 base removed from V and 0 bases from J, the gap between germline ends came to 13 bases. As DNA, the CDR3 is TGTGCCACCAGCAGAGGGGCCTGGGGGAGCTCCTACAATGAGCAGTTCTTC. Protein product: CATSRGAWGSSYNEQFF.

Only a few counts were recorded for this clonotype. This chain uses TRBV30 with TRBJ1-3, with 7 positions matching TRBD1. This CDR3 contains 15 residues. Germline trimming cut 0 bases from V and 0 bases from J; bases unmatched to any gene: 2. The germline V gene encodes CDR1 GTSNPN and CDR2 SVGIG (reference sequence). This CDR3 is CAWSVSGGSGNTIYF. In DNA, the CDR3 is TGTGCCTGGAGTGTATCAGGGGGCTCTGGAAACACCATATATTTT.

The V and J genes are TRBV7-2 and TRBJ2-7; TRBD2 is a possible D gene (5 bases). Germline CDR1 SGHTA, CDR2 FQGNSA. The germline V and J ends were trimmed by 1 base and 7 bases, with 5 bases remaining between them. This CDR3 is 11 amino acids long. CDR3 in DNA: TGTGCCAGCAGCTTAGTAGCGGAGCAGTACTTC. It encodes CASSLVAEQYF.

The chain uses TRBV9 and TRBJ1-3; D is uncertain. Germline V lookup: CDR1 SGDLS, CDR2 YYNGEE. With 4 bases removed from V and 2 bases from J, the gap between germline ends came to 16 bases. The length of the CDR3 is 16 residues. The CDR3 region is CASSQDPIVAGNTIYF. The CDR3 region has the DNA TGTGCCAGCAGCCAGGATCCCATCGTCGCTGGAAACACCATATATTTT.

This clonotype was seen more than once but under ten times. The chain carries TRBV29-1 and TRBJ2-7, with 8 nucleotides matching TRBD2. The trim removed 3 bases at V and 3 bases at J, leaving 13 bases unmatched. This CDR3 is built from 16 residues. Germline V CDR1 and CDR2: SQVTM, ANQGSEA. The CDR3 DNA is TGCAGCGTTGAGGGCAAGCGGGAGTCTGTCGGCTACGAGCAGTACTTC. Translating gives CSVEGKRESVGYEQYF.

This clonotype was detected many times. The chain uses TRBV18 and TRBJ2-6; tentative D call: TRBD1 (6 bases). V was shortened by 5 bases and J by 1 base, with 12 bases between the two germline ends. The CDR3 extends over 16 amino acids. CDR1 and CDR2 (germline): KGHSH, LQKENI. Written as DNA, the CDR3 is TGTGCCAGCTCAGCACAACAGGGATCTGGGGCCAACGTCCTGACTTTC. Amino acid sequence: CASSAQQGSGANVLTF. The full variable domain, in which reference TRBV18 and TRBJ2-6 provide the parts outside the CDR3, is NAGVMQNPRHLVRRRGQEARLRCSPMKGHSHVYWYRQLPEEGLKFMVYLQKENIIDESGMPKERFSAEFPKEGPSILRIQQVVRGDSAAYFCASSAQQGSGANVLTFGAGSRLTVL.

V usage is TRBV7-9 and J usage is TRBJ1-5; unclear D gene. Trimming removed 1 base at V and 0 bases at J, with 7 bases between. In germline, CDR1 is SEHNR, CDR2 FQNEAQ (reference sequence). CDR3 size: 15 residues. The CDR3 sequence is CASSLEDGSNQPQHF. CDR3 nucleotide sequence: TGTGCCAGCAGCTTAGAGGACGGTAGCAATCAGCCCCAGCATTTT.

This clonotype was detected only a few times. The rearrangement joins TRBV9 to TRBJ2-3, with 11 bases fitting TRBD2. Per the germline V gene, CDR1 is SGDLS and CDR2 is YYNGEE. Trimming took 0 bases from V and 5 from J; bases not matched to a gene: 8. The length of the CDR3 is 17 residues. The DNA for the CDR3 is TGTGCCAGCAGCGTAGACCTAGCGGGAGGACCGGTAGATACGCAGTATTTT. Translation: CASSVDLAGGPVDTQYF.

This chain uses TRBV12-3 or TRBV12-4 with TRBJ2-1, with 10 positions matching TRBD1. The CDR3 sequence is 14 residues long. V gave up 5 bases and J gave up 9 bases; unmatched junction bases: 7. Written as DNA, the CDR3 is TGTGCCAGCAGTCCGGGACAGGGGCGTCCTGAGCAGTTCTTC. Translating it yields CASSPGQGRPEQFF.

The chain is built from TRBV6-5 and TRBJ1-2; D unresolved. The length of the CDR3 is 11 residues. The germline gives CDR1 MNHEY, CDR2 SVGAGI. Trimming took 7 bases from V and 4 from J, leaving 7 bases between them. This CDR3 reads CASKQLYGYTF. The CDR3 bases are TGTGCCAGCAAACAGCTCTATGGCTACACCTTC.

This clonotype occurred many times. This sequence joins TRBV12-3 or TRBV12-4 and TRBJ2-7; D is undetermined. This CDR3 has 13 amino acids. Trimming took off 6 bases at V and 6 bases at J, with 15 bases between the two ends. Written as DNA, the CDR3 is TGTGCCAGCAGGCCCCAGGTTCTGGGCGAGCAGTACTTC. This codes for CASRPQVLGEQYF.

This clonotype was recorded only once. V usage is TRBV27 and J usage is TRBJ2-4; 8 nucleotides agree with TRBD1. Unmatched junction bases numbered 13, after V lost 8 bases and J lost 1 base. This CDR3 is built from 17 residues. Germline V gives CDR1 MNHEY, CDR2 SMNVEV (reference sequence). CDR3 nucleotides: TGTGCCAGCGGGTCCTTCCTCGGACAGGGTGCCAAAAACATTCAGTACTTC. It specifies CASGSFLGQGAKNIQYF.

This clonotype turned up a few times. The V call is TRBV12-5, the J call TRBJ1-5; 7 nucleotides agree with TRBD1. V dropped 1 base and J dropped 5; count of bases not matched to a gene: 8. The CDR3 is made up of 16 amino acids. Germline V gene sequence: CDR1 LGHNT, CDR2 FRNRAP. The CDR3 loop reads CASGLAPTGFHQPQHF. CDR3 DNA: TGTGCTAGTGGTTTGGCCCCGACAGGGTTCCATCAGCCCCAGCATTTT.

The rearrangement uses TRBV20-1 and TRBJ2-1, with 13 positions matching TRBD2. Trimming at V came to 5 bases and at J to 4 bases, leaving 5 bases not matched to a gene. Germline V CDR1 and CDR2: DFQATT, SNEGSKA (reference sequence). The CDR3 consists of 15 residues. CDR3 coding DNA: TGCAGTGCTGGAGGGACTAGCGGGAATTACAATGAGCAGTTCTTC. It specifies CSAGGTSGNYNEQFF.

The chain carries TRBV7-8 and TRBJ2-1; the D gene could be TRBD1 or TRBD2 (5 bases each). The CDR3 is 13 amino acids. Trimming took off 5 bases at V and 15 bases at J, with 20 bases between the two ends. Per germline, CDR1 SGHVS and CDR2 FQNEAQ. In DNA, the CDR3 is TGTGCCAGCAGCCCCTACCCTAGTTACGGGACGTTCTTC. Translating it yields CASSPYPSYGTFF.

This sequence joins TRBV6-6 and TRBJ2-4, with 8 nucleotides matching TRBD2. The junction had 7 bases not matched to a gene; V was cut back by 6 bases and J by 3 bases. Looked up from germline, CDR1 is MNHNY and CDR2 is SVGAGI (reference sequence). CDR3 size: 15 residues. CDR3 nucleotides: TGTGCCAGCAGCATGACTAGCGCACTCAAAAACATTCAGTACTTC. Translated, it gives CASSMTSALKNIQYF.

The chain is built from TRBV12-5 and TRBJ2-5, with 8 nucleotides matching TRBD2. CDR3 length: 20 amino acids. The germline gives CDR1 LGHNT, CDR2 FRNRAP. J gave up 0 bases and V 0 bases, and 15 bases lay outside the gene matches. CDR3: CASGLVRETGLGLDQETQYF. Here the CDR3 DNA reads TGTGCTAGTGGTTTGGTACGAGAGACAGGTTTGGGACTAGACCAAGAGACCCAGTACTTC.

CDR3 nucleotides: TGTGCCAGCAGTGCGCCGGGACCGCGGGGGGAGCAGTACTTC. Protein: CASSAPGPRGEQYF. This chain joins TRBV12-3 or TRBV12-4 and TRBJ2-7; 7 bases line up with TRBD2. The CDR3 has 14 residues. The J segment lost 7 bases and the V segment lost 5 bases, leaving 11 bases of the junction unmatched.

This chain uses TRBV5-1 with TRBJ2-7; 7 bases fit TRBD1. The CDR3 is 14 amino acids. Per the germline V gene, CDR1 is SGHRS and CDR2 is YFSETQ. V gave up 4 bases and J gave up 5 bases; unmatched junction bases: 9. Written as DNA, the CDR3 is TGCGCCAGCAGCCTATCCGGGACAGTAGACGAGCAGTACTTC. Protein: CASSLSGTVDEQYF.

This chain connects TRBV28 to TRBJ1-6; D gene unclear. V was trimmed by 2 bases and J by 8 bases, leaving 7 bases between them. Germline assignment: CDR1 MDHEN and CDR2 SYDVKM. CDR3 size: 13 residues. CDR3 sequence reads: CASSLGLDSPLHF. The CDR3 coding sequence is TGTGCCAGCAGTTTAGGGTTAGATTCACCCCTCCACTTT.

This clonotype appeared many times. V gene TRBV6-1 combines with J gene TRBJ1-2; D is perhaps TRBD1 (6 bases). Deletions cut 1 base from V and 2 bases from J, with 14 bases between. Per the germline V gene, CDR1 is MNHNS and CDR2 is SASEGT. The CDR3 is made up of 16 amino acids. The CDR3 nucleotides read TGTGCCAGCAGTGAAGAGGCAGGGGCCAGAAACTATGGCTACACCTTC. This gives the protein CASSEEAGARNYGYTF.

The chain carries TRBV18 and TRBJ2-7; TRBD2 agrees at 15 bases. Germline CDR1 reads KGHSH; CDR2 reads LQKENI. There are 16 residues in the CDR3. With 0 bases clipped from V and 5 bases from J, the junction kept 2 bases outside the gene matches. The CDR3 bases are TGTGCCAGCTCACCACCGGGACTAGCGGGGGGTGACGAGCAGTACTTC. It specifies CASSPPGLAGGDEQYF.

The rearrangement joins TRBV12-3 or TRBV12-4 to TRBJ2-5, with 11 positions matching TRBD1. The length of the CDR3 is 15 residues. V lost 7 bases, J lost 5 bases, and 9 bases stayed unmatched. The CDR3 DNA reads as TGTGCCAGCACCCCCGTCGGGACAGGGGGTGAGACCCAGTACTTC. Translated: CASTPVGTGGETQYF.

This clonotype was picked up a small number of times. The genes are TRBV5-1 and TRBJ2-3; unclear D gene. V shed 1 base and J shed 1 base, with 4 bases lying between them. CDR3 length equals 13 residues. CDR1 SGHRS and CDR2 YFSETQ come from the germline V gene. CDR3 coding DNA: TGCGCCAGCAGCTTGTACGGCACAGATACGCAGTATTTT. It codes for CASSLYGTDTQYF.

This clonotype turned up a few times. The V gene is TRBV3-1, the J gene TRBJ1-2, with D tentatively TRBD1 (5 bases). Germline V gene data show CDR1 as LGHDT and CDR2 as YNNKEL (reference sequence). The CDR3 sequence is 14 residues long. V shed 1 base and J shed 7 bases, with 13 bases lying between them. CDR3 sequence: CASSQAETGGGYTF. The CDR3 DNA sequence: TGTGCCAGCAGCCAAGCCGAAACAGGTGGTGGCTACACCTTC.

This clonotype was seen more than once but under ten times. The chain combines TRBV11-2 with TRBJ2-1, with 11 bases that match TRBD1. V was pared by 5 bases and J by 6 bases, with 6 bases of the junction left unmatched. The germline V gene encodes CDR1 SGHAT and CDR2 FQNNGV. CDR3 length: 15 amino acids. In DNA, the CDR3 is TGTGCCAGCAGCCTCCGGACAGGGGGCTTCAATGAGCAGTTCTTC. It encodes CASSLRTGGFNEQFF.

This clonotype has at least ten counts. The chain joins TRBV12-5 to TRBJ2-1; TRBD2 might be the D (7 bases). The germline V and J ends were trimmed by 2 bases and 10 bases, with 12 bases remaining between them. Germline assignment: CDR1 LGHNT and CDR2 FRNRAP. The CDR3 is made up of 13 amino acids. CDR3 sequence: CASGLLPGGEQFF. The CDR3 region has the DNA TGTGCTAGTGGTTTGTTACCGGGGGGCGAGCAGTTCTTC. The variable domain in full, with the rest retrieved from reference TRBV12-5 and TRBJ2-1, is DARVTQTPRHKVTEMGQEVTMRCQPILGHNTVFWYRQTMMQGLELLAYFRNRAPLDDSGMPKDRFSAEMPDATLATLKIQPSEPRDSAVYFCASGLLPGGEQFFGPGTRLTVL.

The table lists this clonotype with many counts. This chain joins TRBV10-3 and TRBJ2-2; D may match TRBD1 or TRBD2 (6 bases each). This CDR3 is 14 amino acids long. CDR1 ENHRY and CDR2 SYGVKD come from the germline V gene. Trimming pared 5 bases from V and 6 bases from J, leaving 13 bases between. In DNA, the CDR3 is TGTGCCATCAGTAGCGGAGGGGGACCCGGGGAGCTGTTTTTT. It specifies CAISSGGGPGELFF.

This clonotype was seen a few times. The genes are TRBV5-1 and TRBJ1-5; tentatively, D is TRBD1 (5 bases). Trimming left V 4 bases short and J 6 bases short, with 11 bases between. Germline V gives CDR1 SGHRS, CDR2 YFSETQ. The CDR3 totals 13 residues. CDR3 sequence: CASSDGDGQPQHF. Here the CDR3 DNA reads TGCGCCAGCAGCGACGGGGACGGTCAGCCCCAGCATTTT.

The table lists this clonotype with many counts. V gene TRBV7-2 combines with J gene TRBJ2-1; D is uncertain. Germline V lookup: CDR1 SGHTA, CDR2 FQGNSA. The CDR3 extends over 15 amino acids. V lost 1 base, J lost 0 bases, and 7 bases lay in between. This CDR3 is CASSLDWNSYNEQFF. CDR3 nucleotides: TGTGCCAGCAGCTTAGATTGGAACTCCTACAATGAGCAGTTCTTC. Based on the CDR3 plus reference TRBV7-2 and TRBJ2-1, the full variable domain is GAGVSQSPSNKVTEKGKDVELRCDPISGHTALYWYRQSLGQGLEFLIYFQGNSAPDKSGLPSDRFSAERTGGSVSTLTIQRTQQEDSAVYLCASSLDWNSYNEQFFGPGTRLTVL.